This T cell receptor (beta chain) was retrieved from a study of blood T cell repertoires in COVID-19. Study-level information: T cells, B-cell-depleted T cells, or PBMCs provided the cDNA or gDNA that served as material.

Profiling relied on immunoSEQ multiplex PCR, and the TCRdb table lists in-frame clones only, not all of them. The sample holds more than 300,000 clones, about 89% seen once. V shed 5 bases, J shed 4 bases, and the junction held 14 bases outside the gene matches. CDR3 length equals 18 residues. Germline V gene lookup returns CDR1 MGHRA and CDR2 YSYEKL. The genes are TRBV4-1 and TRBJ2-5; 12 nucleotides agree with TRBD2. Material for sequencing was PBMCs or T cells enriched from blood (not recorded which). The TCR sequence derives from a middle-aged man in a cohort exposed to, infected with or recovered from COVID-19 (not recorded which). The CDR3 DNA reads TGCGCCAGCAGCTTCAGGGCTAGCGGGAGGGCCAGGGGAGAGACCCAGTACTTC. Its protein is CASSFRASGRARGETQYF.